These T cell receptor beta chains were read from a single sample in a study of naive and memory T cell subsets. TCRdb re-called the UMI-ligation and nested PCR reads through MiXCR, storing one row per CDR3 protein. The sample records around 31,000 distinct CDR3 sequences, around a tenth being singletons. Material for sequencing was effector memory CD4+ T cells from blood. The receptors shown here come from a human donor in good health. The CDR3 runs from the conserved cysteine through the conserved F or W. The D gene is left open where the match is weak. Only part of the rows carry a size: once, few, many, or a class if the clone is expanded.

cdr3_nt: TGTGCCAGCAGCTTGGTGAACACCGGGGAGCTGTTTTTT; cdr3_aa: CASSLVNTGELFF; v_call: TRBV5-5; d_call: -; j_call: TRBJ2-2; clone_size: few
cdr3_nt: TGTGCCAGCAGCGGCAAACGAGGGCGCGGCACTGAAGCTTTCTTT; cdr3_aa: CASSGKRGRGTEAFF; v_call: TRBV3-1; d_call: -; j_call: TRBJ1-1; clone_size: few
cdr3_nt: TGTGCCACCAGTGATTCCTACAGGGGACAAGAGCAGTTCTTC; cdr3_aa: CATSDSYRGQEQFF; v_call: TRBV24-1; d_call: TRBD1; j_call: TRBJ2-1; clone_size: many
cdr3_nt: TGTGCCAGCAGCCATCGGGGCGGAAGGAGCTCCTACGAGCAGTACTTC; cdr3_aa: CASSHRGGRSSYEQYF; v_call: TRBV7-2; d_call: -; j_call: TRBJ2-7; clone_size: many
cdr3_nt: TGTGCCAGCTCACCACGAAACAATGAGCAGTTCTTC; cdr3_aa: CASSPRNNEQFF; v_call: TRBV18; d_call: -; j_call: TRBJ2-1; clone_size: -
cdr3_nt: TGTGCCAGCAGTTTACGACTAGCGGGATATTATGAGCAGTTCTTC; cdr3_aa: CASSLRLAGYYEQFF; v_call: TRBV28; d_call: TRBD2; j_call: TRBJ2-1; clone_size: few
cdr3_nt: TGTGCCAGCACCACGCCAGGGACAGGGGTTCGCGAGCAGTACTTC; cdr3_aa: CASTTPGTGVREQYF; v_call: TRBV28; d_call: TRBD1; j_call: TRBJ2-7; clone_size: many
cdr3_nt: TGTGCCAGCAGTTCTAGGGGTGAATCTACCTCCTACGAGCAGTACTTC; cdr3_aa: CASSSRGESTSYEQYF; v_call: TRBV7-2; d_call: -; j_call: TRBJ2-7; clone_size: -
cdr3_nt: TGTGCCAGCTCCCCAGTTTCAGAGGCTGGTCTAGGCTACACCTTC; cdr3_aa: CASSPVSEAGLGYTF; v_call: TRBV18; d_call: -; j_call: TRBJ1-2; clone_size: -
cdr3_nt: TGTGCCAGCAGCAGAGTGAATAATTCACCCCTCCACTTT; cdr3_aa: CASSRVNNSPLHF; v_call: TRBV12-3/TRBV12-4; d_call: -; j_call: TRBJ1-6; clone_size: -
cdr3_nt: TGTGCCAGCAGTTACGGCGGGACTAGCGGGGGACTGGGCACCGGGGAGCTGTTTTTT; cdr3_aa: CASSYGGTSGGLGTGELFF; v_call: TRBV6-2/TRBV6-3; d_call: TRBD2; j_call: TRBJ2-2; clone_size: few